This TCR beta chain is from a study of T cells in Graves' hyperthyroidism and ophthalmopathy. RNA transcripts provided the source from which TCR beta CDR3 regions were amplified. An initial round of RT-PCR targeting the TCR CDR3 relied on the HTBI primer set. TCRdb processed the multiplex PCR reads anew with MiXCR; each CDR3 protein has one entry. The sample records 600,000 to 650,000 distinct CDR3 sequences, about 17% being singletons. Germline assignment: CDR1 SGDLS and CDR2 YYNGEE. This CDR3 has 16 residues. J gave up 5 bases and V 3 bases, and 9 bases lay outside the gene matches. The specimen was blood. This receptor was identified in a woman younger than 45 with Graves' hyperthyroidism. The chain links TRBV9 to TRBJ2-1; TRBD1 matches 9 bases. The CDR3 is CASSENRDRVDNEQFF. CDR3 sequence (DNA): TGTGCCAGCAGCGAAAACCGGGACAGGGTAGACAATGAGCAGTTCTTC.